The 18 T cell receptor beta chains presented below share a single source sample, sequenced in a study of T cell responses to AZD1222 COVID-19 vaccine. Profiling relied on immunoSEQ multiplex PCR, and the TCRdb table lists in-frame clones only, not all of them. This sample has some 200,000 clones, with around 92% found just once. Material: peripheral blood, obtained on day 0 of AZD1222 vaccination. Receptor source: an adult in good health.

This clone was observed once. The chain has TRBV19 and TRBJ2-1; TRBD2 aligns across 13 bases. Unmatched junction bases numbered 6, after V lost 6 bases and J lost 4 bases. This CDR3 is built from 16 residues. From germline, CDR1 is LNHDA and CDR2 SQIVND (reference sequence). CDR3 protein: CASSLTSGGAYNEQFF. The CDR3 DNA is TGTGCCAGTAGCCTAACTAGCGGGGGGGCTTACAATGAGCAGTTCTTC.

This sequence joins TRBV19 and TRBJ1-1; 9 nucleotides line up with TRBD1. Germline CDR1 LNHDA, CDR2 SQIVND (reference sequence). The J segment lost 0 bases and the V segment lost 9 bases, leaving 8 bases of the junction unmatched. The CDR3 is 15 amino acids. CDR3 nucleotides: TGTGCCAGCAATACGGGACAGGGCATGAACACTGAAGCTTTCTTT. Protein: CASNTGQGMNTEAFF.

The chain's CDR3 is CATSSAATSTSYEQYF. The CDR3 DNA follows: TGTGCCACCAGCAGCGCCGCGACTAGCACATCCTACGAGCAGTACTTC. This rearrangement joins TRBV15 to TRBJ2-7; 7 bases match TRBD2. With 3 bases clipped from V and 1 base from J, the junction kept 9 bases outside the gene matches. CDR1 is LNHNV, CDR2 YYDKDF, per germline (reference sequence). The CDR3 runs 16 residues.

This chain connects TRBV15 to TRBJ1-5; D not certain. The CDR3 length is 17 residues. Germline V gives CDR1 LNHNV, CDR2 YYDKDF (reference sequence). Deletions cut 0 bases from V and 0 bases from J, with 12 bases between. DNA of the CDR3: TGTGCCACCAGCAGAGATGGGCCCGTTTATAGCAATCAGCCCCAGCATTTT. Translated: CATSRDGPVYSNQPQHF.

The rearrangement uses TRBV7-2 and TRBJ1-4, with a tentative D call TRBD1 (6 bases). Germline V CDR1 and CDR2: SGHTA, FQGNSA. The germline V and J ends were trimmed by 1 base and 5 bases, with 11 bases remaining between them. This CDR3 comprises 15 residues. The CDR3 region is CASSLVLGANEKLFF. Written as DNA, the CDR3 is TGTGCCAGCAGCTTAGTCTTGGGGGCGAATGAAAAACTGTTTTTT.

The chain joins TRBV7-2 to TRBJ2-7; D call uncertain. The germline V gene encodes CDR1 SGHTA and CDR2 FQGNSA. V lost 3 bases and J 4 bases, leaving 10 bases between the germline ends. The CDR3 spans 13 residues. CDR3 nucleotide sequence: TGTGCCAGCAGCTTGAGTACCAATTACGAGCAGTACGTC. Translating gives CASSLSTNYEQYV.

Comment on this clone: The same CDR3 is also encoded by other DNA sequences in this sample. This rearrangement joins TRBV5-1 to TRBJ1-5; maybe TRBD1 (5 bases). V lost 0 bases and J 1 base, leaving 8 bases between the germline ends. Germline V gene data show CDR1 as SGHRS and CDR2 as YFSETQ. The CDR3 spans 15 residues. DNA of the CDR3: TGCGCCAGCAGCTTGGCGGGGGGGAGCAATCAGCCCCAGCATTTT. It specifies CASSLAGGSNQPQHF.

The rearrangement joins TRBV9 to TRBJ2-2; no reliable D call. The ends were cut back, 4 bases at V and 3 bases at J, with 13 bases in the middle. The CDR3 extends over 15 amino acids. Germline V CDR1 and CDR2: SGDLS, YYNGEE. CDR3 DNA: TGTGCCAGCAGCTCGGCGGCTTGGGACACCGGGGAGCTGTTTTTT. This gives the protein CASSSAAWDTGELFF.

The CDR3 nucleotides are TGTGCCAGCAGCCCCGGGACAGCGAACACCGGGGAGCTGTTTTTT. This encodes CASSPGTANTGELFF. This chain uses TRBV11-1 with TRBJ2-2, with TRBD1 identical over 7 bases. Germline CDR1 and CDR2: SGHAT and FQDESV (reference sequence). This CDR3 spans 15 amino acids. V gave up 5 bases and J gave up 0 bases; unmatched junction bases: 3.

The chain is built from TRBV7-9 and TRBJ2-7; the match to TRBD2 covers 14 bases. Per germline, CDR1 SEHNR and CDR2 FQNEAQ (reference sequence). Unmatched junction bases numbered 13, after V lost 5 bases and J lost 7 bases. This CDR3 contains 17 residues. The CDR3 nucleotides are TGTGCCAGCAGCCTCGAAAGACTAGCGGGAGGGCCTCGGGAGCAGTACTTC. Its translation is CASSLERLAGGPREQYF. The variable domain in full, completed from reference TRBV7-9 and TRBJ2-7, reads DTGVSQNPRHKITKRGQNVTFRCDPISEHNRLYWYRQTLGQGPEFLTYFQNEAQLEKSRLLSDRFSAERPKGSFSTLEIQRTEQGDSAMYLCASSLERLAGGPREQYFGPGTRLTVT.

The sample holds a few counts of this clone. The chain carries TRBV4-3 and TRBJ1-4, with D perhaps matching TRBD1 (6 bases). The CDR3 length is 15 residues. V gave up 4 bases and J gave up 8 bases, with 17 bases separating them. Germline V gives CDR1 LGHNA, CDR2 YSLEER. The CDR3 loop is CASSLQGLPGEKLFF. The CDR3 DNA is TGCGCCAGCAGCCTACAGGGCCTGCCGGGGGAAAAACTGTTTTTT.

The V call is TRBV11-2, the J call TRBJ2-7, with 12 nucleotides matching TRBD2. CDR1 and CDR2 (germline): SGHAT, FQNNGV. The CDR3 spans 15 residues. The trim removed 3 bases at V and 1 base at J, leaving 1 base unmatched. CDR3 in DNA: TGTGCCAGCAGCTTGGGACTAGCGGGTTCCTACGAGCAGTACTTC. As protein: CASSLGLAGSYEQYF.

This chain connects TRBV19 to TRBJ1-1; D unclear. This CDR3 region has 12 residues. The V end lost 6 bases, the J end lost 4 bases, and 9 bases lay between the germline ends. CDR1 and CDR2 (germline): LNHDA, SQIVND (reference sequence). Here the CDR3 reads CASSYGGTEAFF. Written as DNA, the CDR3 is TGTGCCAGTAGCTACGGCGGCACTGAAGCTTTCTTT.

The CDR3 sequence: CANNQGPNFATNEKLFF. The CDR3 nucleotides are TGCGCCAACAACCAGGGGCCGAATTTTGCAACTAATGAAAAACTGTTTTTT. The chain combines TRBV5-1 with TRBJ1-4, with D perhaps TRBD1 (6 bases). CDR3 length: 17 residues. The V end was cut by 9 bases, the J end by 0 bases, with 21 bases between. Germline V gives CDR1 SGHRS, CDR2 YFSETQ.

Only a few counts were recorded for this clone. The CDR3 DNA reads TGTGCCAGCAGCTTGGGTGTAGGTCAGCCCCAGCATTTT. Its translation is CASSLGVGQPQHF. The gene calls are TRBV7-9 and TRBJ1-5; D unclear. Trimming took off 3 bases at V and 6 bases at J, with 9 bases between the two ends. Germline lookup yields CDR1 SEHNR and CDR2 FQNEAQ (reference sequence). The CDR3 has 13 amino acids.

The CDR3: CASAPRGEKLFF. CDR3 in DNA: TGTGCCAGCGCGCCACGAGGAGAAAAACTGTTTTTT. The rearrangement joins TRBV6-6 to TRBJ1-4; D remains ambiguous. V lost 8 bases and J lost 8, with 12 bases in between. The CDR3 is 12 residues long. In germline, CDR1 is MNHNY, CDR2 SVGAGI (reference sequence).

The genes are TRBV19 and TRBJ2-7; D possibly corresponds to TRBD2 (7 bases). This CDR3 is 14 amino acids long. Germline V lookup: CDR1 LNHDA, CDR2 SQIVND (reference sequence). The V and J ends lost 4 bases and 3 bases respectively, with 13 bases between them. In nucleotides, the CDR3 is TGTGCCAGTAGTAAGCGGGACATAGGCTACGAGCAGTACTTC. It specifies CASSKRDIGYEQYF.

The gene calls are TRBV6-2 or TRBV6-3 and TRBJ1-6, with unresolved D. V gave up 2 bases and J gave up 10 bases, with 6 bases separating them. This CDR3 is built from 12 residues. CDR1 is MNHEY and CDR2 is SVGEGT in the germline V gene. The CDR3: CASSYGVSPLHF. Here the CDR3 DNA reads TGTGCCAGCAGTTACGGGGTCTCACCCCTCCACTTT.